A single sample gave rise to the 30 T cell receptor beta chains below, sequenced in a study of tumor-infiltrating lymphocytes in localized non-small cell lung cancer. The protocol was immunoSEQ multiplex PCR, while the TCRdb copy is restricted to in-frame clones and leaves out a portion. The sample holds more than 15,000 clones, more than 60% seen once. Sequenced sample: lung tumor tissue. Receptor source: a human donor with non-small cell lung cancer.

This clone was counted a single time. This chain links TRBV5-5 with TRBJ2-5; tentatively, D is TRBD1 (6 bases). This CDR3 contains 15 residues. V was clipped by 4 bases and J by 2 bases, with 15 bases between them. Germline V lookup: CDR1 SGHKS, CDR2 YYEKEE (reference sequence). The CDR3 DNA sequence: TGTGCCAGCAGCCCCTACGGGCAGGGGCAAGAGACCCAGTACTTC. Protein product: CASSPYGQGQETQYF. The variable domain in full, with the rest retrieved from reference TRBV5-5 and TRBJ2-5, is DAGVTQSPTHLIKTRGQQVTLRCSPISGHKSVSWYQQVLGQGPQFIFQYYEKEERGRGNFPDRFSARQFPNYSSELNVNALLLGDSALYLCASSPYGQGQETQYFGPGTRLLVL.

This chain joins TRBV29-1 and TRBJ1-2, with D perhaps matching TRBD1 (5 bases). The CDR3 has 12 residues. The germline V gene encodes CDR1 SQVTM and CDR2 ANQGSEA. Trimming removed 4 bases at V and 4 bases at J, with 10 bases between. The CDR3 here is CSVVQTVYGYTF. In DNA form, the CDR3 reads TGCAGCGTTGTTCAGACAGTCTATGGCTACACCTTC.

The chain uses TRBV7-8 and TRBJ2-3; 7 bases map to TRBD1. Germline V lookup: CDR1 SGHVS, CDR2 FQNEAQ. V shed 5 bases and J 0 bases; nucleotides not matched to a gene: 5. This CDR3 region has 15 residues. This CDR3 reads CASSPTGDSTDTQYF. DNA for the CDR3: TGTGCCAGCAGCCCCACAGGGGACAGCACAGATACGCAGTATTTT.

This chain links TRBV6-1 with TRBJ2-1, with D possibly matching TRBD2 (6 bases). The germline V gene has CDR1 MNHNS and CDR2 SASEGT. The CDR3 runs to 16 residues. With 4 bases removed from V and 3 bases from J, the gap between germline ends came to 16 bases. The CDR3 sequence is CASSGSGQSLYNEQFF. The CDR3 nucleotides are TGTGCCAGCAGTGGGAGCGGGCAGTCCCTCTACAATGAGCAGTTCTTC.

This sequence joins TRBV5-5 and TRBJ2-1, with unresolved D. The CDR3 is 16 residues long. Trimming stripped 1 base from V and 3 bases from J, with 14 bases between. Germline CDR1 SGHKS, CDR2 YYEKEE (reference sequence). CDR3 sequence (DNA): TGTGCCAGCAGCTTGTTCGCGGCCAACTTCTACAATGAGCAGTTCTTC. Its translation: CASSLFAANFYNEQFF.

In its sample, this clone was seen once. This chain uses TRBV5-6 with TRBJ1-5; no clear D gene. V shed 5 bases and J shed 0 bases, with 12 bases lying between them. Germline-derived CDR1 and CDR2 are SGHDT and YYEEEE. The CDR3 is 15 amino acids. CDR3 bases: TGTGCCAGCAGTTTTGGACCGGATAGCAATCAGCCCCAGCATTTT. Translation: CASSFGPDSNQPQHF. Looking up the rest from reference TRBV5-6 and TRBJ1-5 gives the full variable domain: DAGVTQSPTHLIKTRGQQVTLRCSPKSGHDTVSWYQQALGQGPQFIFQYYEEEERQRGNFPDRFSGHQFPNYSSELNVNALLLGDSALYLCASSFGPDSNQPQHFGDGTRLSIL.

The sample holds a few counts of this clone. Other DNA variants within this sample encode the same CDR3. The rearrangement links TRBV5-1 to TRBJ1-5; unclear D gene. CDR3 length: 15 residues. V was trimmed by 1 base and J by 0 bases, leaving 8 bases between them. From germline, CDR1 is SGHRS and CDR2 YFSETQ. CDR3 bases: TGCGCCAGCAGCTTGTGGCCGGATAGCAATCAGCCCCAGCATTTT. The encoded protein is CASSLWPDSNQPQHF. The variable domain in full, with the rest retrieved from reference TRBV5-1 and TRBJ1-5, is KAGVTQTPRYLIKTRGQQVTLSCSPISGHRSVSWYQQTPGQGLQFLFEYFSETQRNKGNFPGRFSGRQFSNSRSEMNVSTLELGDSALYLCASSLWPDSNQPQHFGDGTRLSIL.

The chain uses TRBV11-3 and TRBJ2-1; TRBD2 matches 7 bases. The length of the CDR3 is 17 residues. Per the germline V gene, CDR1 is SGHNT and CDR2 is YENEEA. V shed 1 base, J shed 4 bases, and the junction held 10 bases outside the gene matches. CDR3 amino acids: CASSLVSLVGGYNEQFF. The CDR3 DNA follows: TGTGCCAGCAGCTTAGTATCGTTAGTCGGGGGGTACAATGAGCAGTTCTTC.

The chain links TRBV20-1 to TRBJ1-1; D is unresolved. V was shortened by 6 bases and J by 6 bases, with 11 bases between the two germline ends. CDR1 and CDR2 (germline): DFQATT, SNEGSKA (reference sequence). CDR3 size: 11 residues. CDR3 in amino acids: CSAPVSAEAFF. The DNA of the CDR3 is TGCAGTGCCCCCGTGAGTGCTGAAGCTTTCTTT.

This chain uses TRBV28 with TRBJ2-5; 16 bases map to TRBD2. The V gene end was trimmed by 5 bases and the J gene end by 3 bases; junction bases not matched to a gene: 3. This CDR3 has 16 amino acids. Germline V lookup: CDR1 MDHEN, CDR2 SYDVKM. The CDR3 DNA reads TGTGCCAGCAGTCGGGGACTAGCGGGAGGGGAAGAGACCCAGTACTTC. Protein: CASSRGLAGGEETQYF.

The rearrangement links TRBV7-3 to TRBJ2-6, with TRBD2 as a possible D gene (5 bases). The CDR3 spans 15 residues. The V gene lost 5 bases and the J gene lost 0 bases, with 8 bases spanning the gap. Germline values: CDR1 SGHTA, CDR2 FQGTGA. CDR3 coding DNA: TGTGCCAGCAGCCCCGGGAACTCTGGGGCCAACGTCCTGACTTTC. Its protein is CASSPGNSGANVLTF. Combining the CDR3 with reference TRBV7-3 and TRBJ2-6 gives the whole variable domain GAGVSQTPSNKVTEKGKYVELRCDPISGHTALYWYRQSLGQGPEFLIYFQGTGAADDSGLPNDRFFAVRPEGSVSTLKIQRTERGDSAVYLCASSPGNSGANVLTFGAGSRLTVL.

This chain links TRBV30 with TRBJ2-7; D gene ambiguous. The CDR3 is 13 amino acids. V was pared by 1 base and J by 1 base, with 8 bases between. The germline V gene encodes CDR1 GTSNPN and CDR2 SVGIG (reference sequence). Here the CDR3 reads CAWSDGASYEQYF. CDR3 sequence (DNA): TGTGCCTGGAGTGACGGCGCTTCCTACGAGCAGTACTTC.

The CDR3 here is CASSLGATEAFF. The CDR3 nucleotides read TGTGCCAGCAGCTTAGGAGCGACTGAAGCTTTCTTT. J is TRBJ1-1 and V is TRBV7-2; D not certain. Per the germline V gene, CDR1 is SGHTA and CDR2 is FQGNSA. The V gene lost 1 base and the J gene lost 5 bases, with 5 bases spanning the gap. The CDR3 totals 12 residues. Full variable domain (remainder filled in from reference TRBV7-2 and TRBJ1-1): GAGVSQSPSNKVTEKGKDVELRCDPISGHTALYWYRQSLGQGLEFLIYFQGNSAPDKSGLPSDRFSAERTGGSVSTLTIQRTQQEDSAVYLCASSLGATEAFFGQGTRLTVV.

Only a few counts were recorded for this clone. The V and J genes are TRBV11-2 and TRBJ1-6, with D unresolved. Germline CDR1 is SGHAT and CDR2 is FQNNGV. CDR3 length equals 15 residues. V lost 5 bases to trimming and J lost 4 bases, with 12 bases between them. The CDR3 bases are TGTGCCAGCAGCCCGTGGTCTACTTATAATTCACCCCTCCACTTT. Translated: CASSPWSTYNSPLHF.

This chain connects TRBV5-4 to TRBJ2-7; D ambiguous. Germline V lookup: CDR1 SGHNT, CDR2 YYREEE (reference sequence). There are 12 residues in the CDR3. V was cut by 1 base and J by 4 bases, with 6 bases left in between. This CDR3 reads CASSLNFYEQYF. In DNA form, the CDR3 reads TGTGCCAGCAGCTTGAACTTTTACGAGCAGTACTTC. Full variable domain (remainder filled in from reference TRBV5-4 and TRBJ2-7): ETGVTQSPTHLIKTRGQQVTLRCSSQSGHNTVSWYQQALGQGPQFIFQYYREEENGRGNFPPRFSGLQFPNYSSELNVNALELDDSALYLCASSLNFYEQYFGPGTRLTVT.

The CDR3 reads CASSLYQQGKGNYGYTF. CDR3 coding DNA: TGTGCCAGCAGCCTTTATCAACAGGGGAAAGGAAACTATGGCTACACCTTC. The rearrangement uses TRBV14 and TRBJ1-2, with 7 bases fitting TRBD1. There are 17 residues in the CDR3. The germline gives CDR1 SGHDN, CDR2 FVKESK. Trimming removed 4 bases from V and 2 bases from J; junction bases left unmatched: 13.

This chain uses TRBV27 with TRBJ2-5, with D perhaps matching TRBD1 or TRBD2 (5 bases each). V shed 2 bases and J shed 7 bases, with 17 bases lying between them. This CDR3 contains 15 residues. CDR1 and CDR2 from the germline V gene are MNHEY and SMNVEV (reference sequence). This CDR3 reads CASSLGAGSTGTQYF. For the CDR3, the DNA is TGTGCCAGCAGTTTAGGGGCGGGCTCCACAGGGACCCAGTACTTC.

CDR3 amino acids: CASGSIAGGDAGELFF. CDR3 sequence (DNA): TGTGCTAGTGGTTCAATAGCGGGAGGCGATGCCGGGGAGCTGTTTTTT. This rearrangement joins TRBV12-5 to TRBJ2-2; 10 positions agree with TRBD2. Looked up from germline, CDR1 is LGHNT and CDR2 is FRNRAP. The CDR3 spans 16 residues. The V gene end was trimmed by 4 bases and the J gene end by 6 bases; junction bases not matched to a gene: 8.

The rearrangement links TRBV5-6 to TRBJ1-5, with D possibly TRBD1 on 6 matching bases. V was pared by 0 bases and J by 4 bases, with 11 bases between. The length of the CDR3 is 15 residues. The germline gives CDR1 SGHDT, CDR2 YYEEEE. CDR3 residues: CASSLAGQGNQPQHF. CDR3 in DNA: TGTGCCAGCAGCTTGGCGGGGCAGGGGAATCAGCCCCAGCATTTT.

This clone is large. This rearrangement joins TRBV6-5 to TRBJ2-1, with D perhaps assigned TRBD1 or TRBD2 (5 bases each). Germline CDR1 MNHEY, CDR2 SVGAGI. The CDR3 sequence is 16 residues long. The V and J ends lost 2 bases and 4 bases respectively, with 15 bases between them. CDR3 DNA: TGTGCCAGCAGTTACCACGGGGCACCTTCTTACAATGAGCAGTTCTTC. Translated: CASSYHGAPSYNEQFF.

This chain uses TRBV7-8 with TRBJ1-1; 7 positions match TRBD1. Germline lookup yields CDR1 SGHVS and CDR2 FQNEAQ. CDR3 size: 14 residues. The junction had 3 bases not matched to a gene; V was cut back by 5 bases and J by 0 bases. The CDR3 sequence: CASSRDRMNTEAFF. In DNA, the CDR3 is TGTGCCAGCAGCCGGGACAGAATGAACACTGAAGCTTTCTTT.

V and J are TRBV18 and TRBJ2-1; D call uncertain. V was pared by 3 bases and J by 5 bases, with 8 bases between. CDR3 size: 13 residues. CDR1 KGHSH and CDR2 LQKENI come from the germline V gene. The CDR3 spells CASSPEQHNEQFF. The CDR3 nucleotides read TGTGCCAGCTCACCGGAGCAGCACAATGAGCAGTTCTTC.

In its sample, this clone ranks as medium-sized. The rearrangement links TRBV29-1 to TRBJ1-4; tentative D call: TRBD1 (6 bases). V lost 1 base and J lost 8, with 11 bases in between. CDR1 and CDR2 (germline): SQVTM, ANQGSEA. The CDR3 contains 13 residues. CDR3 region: CSVEVQGEEKLFF. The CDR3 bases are TGCAGCGTTGAAGTACAGGGTGAGGAAAAACTGTTTTTT.

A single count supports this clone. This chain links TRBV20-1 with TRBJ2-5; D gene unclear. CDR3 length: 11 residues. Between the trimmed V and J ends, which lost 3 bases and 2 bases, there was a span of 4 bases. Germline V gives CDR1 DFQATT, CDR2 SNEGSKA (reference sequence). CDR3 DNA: TGCAGTGCTAGGCTTCAAGAGACCCAGTACTTC. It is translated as CSARLQETQYF.

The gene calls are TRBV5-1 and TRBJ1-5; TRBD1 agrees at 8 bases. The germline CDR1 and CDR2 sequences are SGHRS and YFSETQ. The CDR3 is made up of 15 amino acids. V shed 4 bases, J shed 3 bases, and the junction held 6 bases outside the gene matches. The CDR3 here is CASSMTGEPNQPQHF. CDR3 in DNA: TGCGCCAGCAGCATGACAGGGGAGCCCAATCAGCCCCAGCATTTT.

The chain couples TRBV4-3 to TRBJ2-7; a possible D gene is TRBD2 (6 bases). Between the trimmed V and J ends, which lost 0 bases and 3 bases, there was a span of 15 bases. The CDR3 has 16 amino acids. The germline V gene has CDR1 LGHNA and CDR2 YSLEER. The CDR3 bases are TGCGCCAGCAGCCAAGATTGGCGGGGTAGCTTCTACGAGCAGTACTTC. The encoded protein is CASSQDWRGSFYEQYF.

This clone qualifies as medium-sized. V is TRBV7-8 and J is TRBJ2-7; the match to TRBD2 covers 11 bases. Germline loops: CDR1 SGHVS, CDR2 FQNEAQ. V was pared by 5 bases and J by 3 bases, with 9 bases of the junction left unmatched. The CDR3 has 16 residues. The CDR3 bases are TGTGCCAGCAGCCCCGCGCGGACTAGCGGGCACTACGAGCAGTACTTC. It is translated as CASSPARTSGHYEQYF. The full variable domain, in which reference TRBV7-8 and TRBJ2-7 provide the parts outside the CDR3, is GAGVSQSPRYKVAKRGQDVALRCDPISGHVSLFWYQQALGQGPEFLTYFQNEAQLDKSGLPSDRFFAERPEGSVSTLKIQRTQQEDSAVYLCASSPARTSGHYEQYFGPGTRLTVT.

The CDR3 DNA reads as TGTGCCAGCTCACCGAATTACAGGGCGAACTATGGCTACACCTTC. Residues: CASSPNYRANYGYTF. J is TRBJ1-2 and V is TRBV18; a weak D match, TRBD1 (6 bases). The CDR3 extends over 15 amino acids. Germline V gene data show CDR1 as KGHSH and CDR2 as LQKENI. Trimming removed 3 bases from V and 2 bases from J, with 13 bases in between.

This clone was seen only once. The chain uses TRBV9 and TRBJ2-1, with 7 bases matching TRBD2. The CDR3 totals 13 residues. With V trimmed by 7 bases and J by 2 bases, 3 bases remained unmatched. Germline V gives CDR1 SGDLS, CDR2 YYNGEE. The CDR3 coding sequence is TGTGCCAGCGGACTAGAGACCTACAATGAGCAGTTCTTC. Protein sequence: CASGLETYNEQFF.

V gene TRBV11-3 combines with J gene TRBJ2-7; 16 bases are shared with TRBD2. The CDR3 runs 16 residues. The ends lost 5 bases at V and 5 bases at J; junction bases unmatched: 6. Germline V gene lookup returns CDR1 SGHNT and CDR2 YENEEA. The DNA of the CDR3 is TGTGCCAGCAGCATTGGGACTAGCGGGGGGGCCAACGAGCAGTACTTC. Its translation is CASSIGTSGGANEQYF.